The entry that follows covers one T cell receptor (beta chain) sequence. The antigen remains unidentified. PCR amplification relied on 60 Vbeta primers (plus 13 Jbeta primers). The assay was immunoSEQ multiplex PCR, and TCRdb's table has in-frame clones only and misses some. The table has over 85,000 clones, roughly three quarters seen once. This CDR3 is 17 amino acids long. Trimming removed 2 bases at V and 0 bases at J, with 11 bases between. Germline values: CDR1 MGHRA, CDR2 YSYEKL. The source of the sample is a study of cytomegalovirus exposure and HLA in healthy donors. Points from the study as a whole: Within a later analysis, the majority of CMV-associated TCR beta chains appeared HLA-restricted.

The donors gave bone marrow, and they were healthy. Material for sequencing was PBMCs. This chain uses TRBV4-1 with TRBJ1-6; a weak D match, TRBD1 (6 bases). This clonotype originated in a woman in her thirties or forties in good health and CMV-seronegative. CDR3 DNA: TGCGCCAGCAGCCAAACTCCGGACAGCTCCTATAATTCACCCCTCCACTTT. It yields the protein CASSQTPDSSYNSPLHF.